This T cell receptor (beta chain) was obtained from a study of CD8 T cells in ankylosing spondylitis. Study conclusions and caveats: Reportedly, significant enrichment of disease-linked clones occurred in matched ankylosing spondylitis synovial fluid.

TCRdb passed the 5' RACE reads through MiXCR, listing each CDR3 protein once. This sample has about 360,000 distinct CDR3 sequences, with 20% to 25% found just once. This clonotype turned up a few times. What it binds is not known. The source is a male donor with ankylosing spondylitis or in good health (not recorded which). The material sequenced was blood, either unsorted or a sorted T cell fraction (not recorded which).

CDR3 loop: CSAREVAGDSYEQYF. DNA of the CDR3: TGCAGTGCTAGAGAGGTAGCGGGGGACTCCTACGAGCAGTACTTC. The V gene is TRBV20-1, the J gene TRBJ2-7, with 9 bases aligning to TRBD2. The CDR3 runs to 15 residues. The germline CDR1 and CDR2 sequences are DFQATT and SNEGSKA (reference sequence). The V segment lost 0 bases and the J segment 0 bases; nucleotides outside the gene matches: 3.